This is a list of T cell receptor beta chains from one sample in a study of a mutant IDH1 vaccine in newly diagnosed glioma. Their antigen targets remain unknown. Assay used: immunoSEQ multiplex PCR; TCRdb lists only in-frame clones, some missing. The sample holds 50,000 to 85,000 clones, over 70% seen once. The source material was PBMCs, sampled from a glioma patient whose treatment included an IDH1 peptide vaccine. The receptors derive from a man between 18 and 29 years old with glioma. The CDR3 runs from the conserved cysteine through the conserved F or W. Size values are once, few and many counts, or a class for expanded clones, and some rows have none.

CDR3 protein: CASSSMETQYF
V gene: TRBV19
clone size: once
J gene: TRBJ2-5

CDR3 protein: CASSLAGGDIQYF
V gene: TRBV7-2
clone size: once
J gene: TRBJ2-4

CDR3 protein: CASSLRLAGGHEQYF
V gene: TRBV7-6
clone size: NA
J gene: TRBJ2-7

CDR3 protein: CASSRDTGPYTDTQYF
V gene: TRBV19
clone size: NA
J gene: TRBJ2-3

CDR3 protein: CASSPGLDRAGNTIYF
V gene: TRBV4-3
clone size: NA
J gene: TRBJ1-3

CDR3 protein: CASTSRDGNQPQHF
V gene: TRBV5-8
clone size: NA
J gene: TRBJ1-5

CDR3 protein: CASSSLQGNYEQYF
V gene: TRBV27
clone size: NA
J gene: TRBJ2-7

CDR3 protein: CSARGNEAFF
V gene: TRBV29-1
clone size: few
J gene: TRBJ1-1

CDR3 protein: CASSQETGNYGYTF
V gene: TRBV4-3
clone size: few
J gene: TRBJ1-2

CDR3 protein: CASTYRGAYGYTF
V gene: TRBV6-5
clone size: once
J gene: TRBJ1-2

CDR3 protein: CASSLAGAGGHGYTF
V gene: TRBV5-1
clone size: NA
J gene: TRBJ1-2

CDR3 protein: CASSSRTVLNYGYTF
V gene: TRBV6-5
clone size: NA
J gene: TRBJ1-2

CDR3 protein: CAWSMTGELFF
V gene: TRBV30
clone size: few
J gene: TRBJ2-2

CDR3 protein: CASSARTWTGIYEQYF
V gene: TRBV19
clone size: once
J gene: TRBJ2-7